This TCR beta chain was documented in a study of T cell repertoires in cytomegalovirus infection. Study-wide context: Indications of both CMV infection and matching HLA type were provided by public TCR beta signatures.

About this clonotype: Its antigen is not known.

The study, taken as a whole, reports: The ex vivo response was dominated by HLA-C-restricted CMV-specific TCR beta clonotypes.

Germline lookup yields CDR1 SEHNR and CDR2 FQNEAQ (reference sequence). Trimming took 2 bases from V and 2 from J; bases not matched to a gene: 4. The CDR3 extends over 15 amino acids. TCRdb re-derived calls from the reads in MiXCR, one entry per CDR3 protein. Altogether roughly 500,000 distinct CDR3 sequences are present, under 45% being singletons, with the ten largest covering approximately 40%. This specimen consisted of cultured PBMCs, obtained from culture after CMV antigen stimulation. This chain links TRBV7-9 with TRBJ2-3; 7 bases map to TRBD1. This sequence originates from a human donor in good health (CMV status not recorded). Some clones in this sample may be carry-over from other donors' samples. As DNA, the CDR3 is TGTGCCAGCAGCTTAAGGGGGCCGGCCACAGATACGCAGTATTTT. Its translation: CASSLRGPATDTQYF.